This paragraph covers one T cell receptor beta chain sequence. The clone's antigen remains unknown. No quality values exist for individual bases; no much larger clone is one base distant. RNA was extracted using the RNeasy kit, and about 0.5 to 1 ug of the RNA was reverse transcribed with random hexamers. The immunoSEQ multiplex PCR assay, covering 54 Vbeta and 13 Jbeta segments, was used to amplify TCR beta CDR3 regions. To correct PCR amplification bias, a synthetic template baseline was used for both primer optimization and computational correction. From the authors' description of their analysis: Only productive sequences were kept, with reads annotated to V, D and J genes according to IMGT and analyzed in immunoSEQ Analyzer. To calculate clonality, Shannon entropy was normalized by log2 of the number of productive unique sequences and then subtracted from one. For each patient and control, public and private clones were evaluated among the 100 most prevalent clones. Susac-specific clones were defined as absent from healthy and MS cohorts, some 1,000 published viral clones and other ImmuneACCESS disease sequences. TCRdb took the public reads, trimmed them with fastp at Q25, ran MiXCR for clone calling and kept in-frame beta chains. Each entry merges the rows of one CDR3 protein and shows their most common DNA and genes. In this record, the V and J calls reflect TCRdb's handling and not the investigators' own analysis. This sample lists around 230,000 distinct CDR3 sequences; 96% were detected once. Approximately 0.094% of the sample belongs to the ten largest clones.

Peripheral blood CD8+ and CD4+ T cells from healthy donors, Susac syndrome patients and multiple sclerosis patients were profiled by high-throughput TCR beta sequencing. Susac syndrome patients met recently defined diagnostic criteria for definite or probable disease. Bulk CD8+ and CD4+ T cells were purified magnetically by negative isolation, whereas CD8+ TEMRA cells were enriched by FACS. Blood was collected in EDTA tubes and processed within 24 hours, with PBMCs isolated through density gradient centrifugation. PBMCs intended for TCR sequencing were cryopreserved in liquid nitrogen and were subsequently thawed in a 37 degrees C water bath. The sorted or isolated CD4+, CD8+ and CD8+ TEMRA cells had a purity of 90% or higher. This sample was included in a study of CD8 T cells in Susac syndrome (dated by TCRdb to the late 2010s). Regarding the study in general: Among the Susac syndrome patients who were sequenced, clinically active disease was present in six and clinical remission was observed in roughly eight. The study used repertoire sequencing to test whether antigen drove CD8+ T cell activation and differentiation in Susac syndrome. At blood withdrawal, Susac syndrome patients were therapy-naive, treated with corticosteroids (with IVIg additionally given to some), or treated with IVIg alone.

Study-wide findings and limitations: In patients with Susac syndrome, the CD4+ T cell repertoire showed no detectable clonal expansion. The study acknowledged that relatively few individuals were included in the TCR sequencing and HLA analysis.

Reading from cysteine to phenylalanine, the CDR3 counts 10 amino acids. The kept DNA is CDR3 alone, 30 bases in frame from the first base. Looking up the germline V gene yields CDR1 SQVTM and CDR2 ANQGSEA. V drops 7 bases and J drops 7 bases, leaving 8 bases in between. The source of this sequence is a human donor with Susac syndrome. Sequenced: CD4+ T cells from PBMCs. This sequence uses TRBV29-1 and TRBJ1-5, with a weak D call of TRBD1 (5 bases match). CDR3 sequence: CSARAQPQHF. Here is the DNA: TGCAGCGCCAGGGCCCAGCCCCAGCATTTT. The entire variable domain, with the stretches around the CDR3 drawn from the reference TRBV29-1 and TRBJ1-5 proteins, is SAVISQKPSRDICQRGTSLTIQCQVDSQVTMMFWYRQQPGQSLTLIATANQGSEATYESGFVIDKFPISRPNLTFSTLTVSNMSPEDSSIYLCSARAQPQHFGDGTRLSIL.